This TCR beta chain was documented in a study of PD-1 blockade in classical Hodgkin lymphoma. Some clones are missing from TCRdb's copy, which holds only in-frame ones; the method was immunoSEQ multiplex PCR. The data contain tens of thousands of clones, 93% of them singletons. The V gene's germline CDR1 is LGHNA and CDR2 YSLEER. This CDR3 region has 17 residues. Trimming took 0 bases from V and 2 from J; bases not matched to a gene: 5. Every patient relapsed after autologous stem cell transplantation, and brentuximab vedotin exposure varied. This receptor was taken from a human donor with classical Hodgkin lymphoma. The input for sequencing was peripheral blood mononuclear cells (PBMCs), taken at baseline. This chain links TRBV4-3 with TRBJ2-3, with TRBD2 matching 10 bases. CDR3 nucleotides: TGCGCCAGCAGCCAAGAGCAGCGGGAGGGTCCCACAGATACGCAGTATTTT. Amino acids: CASSQEQREGPTDTQYF.